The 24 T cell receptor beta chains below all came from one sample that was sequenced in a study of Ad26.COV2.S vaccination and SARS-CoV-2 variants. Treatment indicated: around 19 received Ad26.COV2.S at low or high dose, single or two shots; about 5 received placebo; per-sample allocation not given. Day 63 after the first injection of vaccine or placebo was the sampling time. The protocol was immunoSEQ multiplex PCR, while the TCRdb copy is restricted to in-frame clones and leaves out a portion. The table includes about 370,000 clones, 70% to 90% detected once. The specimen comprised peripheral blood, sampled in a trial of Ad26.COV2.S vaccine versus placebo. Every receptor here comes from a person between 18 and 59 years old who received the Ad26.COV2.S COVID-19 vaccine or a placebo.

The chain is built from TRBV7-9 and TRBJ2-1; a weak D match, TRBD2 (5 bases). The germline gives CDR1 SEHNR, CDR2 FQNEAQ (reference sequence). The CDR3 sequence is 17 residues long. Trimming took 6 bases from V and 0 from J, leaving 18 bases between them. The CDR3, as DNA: TGTGCCAGCAGGGAGGCCAAAAGCGGTAGCTCCTACAATGAGCAGTTCTTC. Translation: CASREAKSGSSYNEQFF.

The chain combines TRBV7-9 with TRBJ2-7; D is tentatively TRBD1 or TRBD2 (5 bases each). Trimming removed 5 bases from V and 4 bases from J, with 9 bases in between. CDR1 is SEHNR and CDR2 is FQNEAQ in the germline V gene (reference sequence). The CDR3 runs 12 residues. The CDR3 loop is CASSRDGYEQYF. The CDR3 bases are TGTGCCAGCAGCCGGGACGGGTACGAGCAGTACTTC.

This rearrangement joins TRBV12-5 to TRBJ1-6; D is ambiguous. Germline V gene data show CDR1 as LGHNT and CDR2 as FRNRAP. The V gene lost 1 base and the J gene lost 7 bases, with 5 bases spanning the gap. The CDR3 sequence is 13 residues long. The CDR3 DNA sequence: TGTGCTAGTGGTTTGGAGACCAATTCACCCCTCCACTTT. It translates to CASGLETNSPLHF.

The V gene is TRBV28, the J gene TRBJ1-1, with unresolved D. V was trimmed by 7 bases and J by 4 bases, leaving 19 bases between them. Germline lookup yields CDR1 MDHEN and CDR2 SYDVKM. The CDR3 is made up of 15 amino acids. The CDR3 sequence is CASTLPDGVGTEAFF. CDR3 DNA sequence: TGTGCCAGCACCCTCCCGGATGGGGTTGGCACTGAAGCTTTCTTT.

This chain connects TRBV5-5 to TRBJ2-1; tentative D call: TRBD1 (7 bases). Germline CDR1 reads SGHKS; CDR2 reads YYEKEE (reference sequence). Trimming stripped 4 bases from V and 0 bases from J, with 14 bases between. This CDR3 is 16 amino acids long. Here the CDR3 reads CASSGTEGGSYNEQFF. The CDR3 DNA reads TGTGCCAGCAGCGGGACAGAGGGAGGCTCCTACAATGAGCAGTTCTTC.

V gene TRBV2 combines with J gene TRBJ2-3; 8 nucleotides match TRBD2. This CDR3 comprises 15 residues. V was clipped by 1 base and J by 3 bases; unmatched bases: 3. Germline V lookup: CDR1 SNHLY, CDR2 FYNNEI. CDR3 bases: TGTGCCAGCAGTGAAGTCGGACTAGCAACAGATACGCAGTATTTT. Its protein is CASSEVGLATDTQYF. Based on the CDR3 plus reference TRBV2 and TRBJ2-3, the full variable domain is EPEVTQTPSHQVTQMGQEVILRCVPISNHLYFYWYRQILGQKVEFLVSFYNNEISEKSEIFDDQFSVERPDGSNFTLKIRSTKLEDSAMYFCASSEVGLATDTQYFGPGTRLTVL.

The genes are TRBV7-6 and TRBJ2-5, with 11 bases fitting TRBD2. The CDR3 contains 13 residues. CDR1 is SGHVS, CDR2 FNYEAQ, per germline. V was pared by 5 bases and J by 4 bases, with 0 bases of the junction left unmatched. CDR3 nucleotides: TGTGCCAGCAGCGGACTAGCGGGAGAGACCCAGTACTTC. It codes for CASSGLAGETQYF.

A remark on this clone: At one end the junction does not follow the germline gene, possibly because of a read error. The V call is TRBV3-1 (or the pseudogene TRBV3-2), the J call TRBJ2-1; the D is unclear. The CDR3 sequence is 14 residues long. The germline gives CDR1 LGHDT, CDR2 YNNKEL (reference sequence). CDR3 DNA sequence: TGTGCCAGCAGCCAAGATAATAACGCGGCGTCCGTGGTCTTC. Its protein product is CASSQDNNAASVVF.

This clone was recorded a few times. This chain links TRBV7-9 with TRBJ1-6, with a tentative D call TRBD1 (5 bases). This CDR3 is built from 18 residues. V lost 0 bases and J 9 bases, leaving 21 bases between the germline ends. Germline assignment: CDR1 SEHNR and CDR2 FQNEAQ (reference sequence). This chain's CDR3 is CASSLARAGGAGSSPLHF. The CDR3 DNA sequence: TGTGCCAGCAGCTTAGCGCGAGCAGGAGGGGCGGGGAGTTCACCCCTCCACTTT.

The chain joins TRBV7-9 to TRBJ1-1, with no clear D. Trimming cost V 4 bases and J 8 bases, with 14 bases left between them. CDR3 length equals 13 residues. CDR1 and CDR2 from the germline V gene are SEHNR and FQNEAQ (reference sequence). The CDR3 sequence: CASSYDTIAEAFF. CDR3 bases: TGTGCCAGCAGCTACGACACGATCGCCGAAGCTTTCTTT.

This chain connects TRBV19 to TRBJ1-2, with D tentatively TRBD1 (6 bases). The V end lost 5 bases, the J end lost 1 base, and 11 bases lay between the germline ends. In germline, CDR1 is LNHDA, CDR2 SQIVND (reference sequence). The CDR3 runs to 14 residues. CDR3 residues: CASSEKGGNYGYTF. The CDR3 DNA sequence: TGTGCCAGTAGTGAAAAAGGGGGTAACTATGGCTACACCTTC.

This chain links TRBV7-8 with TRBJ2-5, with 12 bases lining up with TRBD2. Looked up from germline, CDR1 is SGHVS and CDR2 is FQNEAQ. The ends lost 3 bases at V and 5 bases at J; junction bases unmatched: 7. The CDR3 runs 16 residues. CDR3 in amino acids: CASSFQRLAGAETQYF. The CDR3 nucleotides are TGTGCCAGCAGCTTTCAAAGACTAGCGGGAGCCGAGACCCAGTACTTC. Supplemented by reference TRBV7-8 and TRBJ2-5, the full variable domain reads GAGVSQSPRYKVAKRGQDVALRCDPISGHVSLFWYQQALGQGPEFLTYFQNEAQLDKSGLPSDRFFAERPEGSVSTLKIQRTQQEDSAVYLCASSFQRLAGAETQYFGPGTRLLVL.

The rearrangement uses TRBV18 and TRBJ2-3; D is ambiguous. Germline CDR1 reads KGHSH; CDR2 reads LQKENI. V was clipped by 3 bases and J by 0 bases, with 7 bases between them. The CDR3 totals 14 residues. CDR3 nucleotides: TGTGCCAGCTCACCGACAACTAGCACAGATACGCAGTATTTT. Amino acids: CASSPTTSTDTQYF.

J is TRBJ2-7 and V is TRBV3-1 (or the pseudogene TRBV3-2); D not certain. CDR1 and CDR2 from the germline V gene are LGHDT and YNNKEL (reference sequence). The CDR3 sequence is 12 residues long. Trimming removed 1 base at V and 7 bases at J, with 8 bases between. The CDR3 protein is CASSQGMGEQYF. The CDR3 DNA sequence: TGTGCCAGCAGCCAAGGTATGGGGGAGCAGTACTTC.

Here the CDR3 DNA reads TGTGCCAGCAGCCCGCGGACTAGCGGGAGAGAGACCCAGTACTTC. It codes for CASSPRTSGRETQYF. This sequence joins TRBV5-4 and TRBJ2-5; the match to TRBD2 covers 13 bases. Germline loops: CDR1 SGHNT, CDR2 YYREEE (reference sequence). V lost 4 bases and J lost 4; bases outside the gene matches: 4. The CDR3 covers 15 residues.

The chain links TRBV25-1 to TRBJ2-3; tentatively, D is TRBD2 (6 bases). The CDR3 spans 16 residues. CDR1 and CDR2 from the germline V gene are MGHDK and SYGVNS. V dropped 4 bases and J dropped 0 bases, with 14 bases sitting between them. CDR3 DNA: TGTGCCAGCAGTGGAAGCCCAGGGACTAGCACAGATACGCAGTATTTT. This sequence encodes CASSGSPGTSTDTQYF.

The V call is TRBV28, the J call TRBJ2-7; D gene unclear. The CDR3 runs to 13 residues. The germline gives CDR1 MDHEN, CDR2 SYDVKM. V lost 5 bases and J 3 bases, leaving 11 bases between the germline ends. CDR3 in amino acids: CASSTDVVYEQYF. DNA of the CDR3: TGTGCCAGCAGTACAGATGTAGTCTACGAGCAGTACTTC.

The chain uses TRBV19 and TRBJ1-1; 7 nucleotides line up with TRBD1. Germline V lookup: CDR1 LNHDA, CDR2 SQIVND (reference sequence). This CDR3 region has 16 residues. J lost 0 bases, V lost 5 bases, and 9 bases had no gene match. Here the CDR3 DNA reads TGTGCCAGTAGTCCGTGGACAGGTTTAATGAACACTGAAGCTTTCTTT. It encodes CASSPWTGLMNTEAFF.

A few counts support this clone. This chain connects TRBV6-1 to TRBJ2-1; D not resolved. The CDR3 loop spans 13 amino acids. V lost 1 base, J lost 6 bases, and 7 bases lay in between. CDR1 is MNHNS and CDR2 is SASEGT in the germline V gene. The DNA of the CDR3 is TGTGCCAGCAGTGAAGGAGAGGTCAATGAGCAGTTCTTC. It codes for CASSEGEVNEQFF.

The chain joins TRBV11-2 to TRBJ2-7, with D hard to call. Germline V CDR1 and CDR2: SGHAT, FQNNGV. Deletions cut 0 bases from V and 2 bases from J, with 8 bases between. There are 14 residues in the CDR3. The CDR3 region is CASSLEAETYEQYF. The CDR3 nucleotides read TGTGCCAGCAGCTTAGAGGCGGAGACCTACGAGCAGTACTTC.

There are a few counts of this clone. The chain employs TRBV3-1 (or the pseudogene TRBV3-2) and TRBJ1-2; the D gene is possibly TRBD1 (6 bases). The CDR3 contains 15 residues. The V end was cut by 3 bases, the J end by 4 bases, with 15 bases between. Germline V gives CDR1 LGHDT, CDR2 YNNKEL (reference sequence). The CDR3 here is CASSQRGSGGYGYTF. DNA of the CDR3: TGTGCCAGCAGCCAGAGGGGGTCCGGGGGCTATGGCTACACCTTC.

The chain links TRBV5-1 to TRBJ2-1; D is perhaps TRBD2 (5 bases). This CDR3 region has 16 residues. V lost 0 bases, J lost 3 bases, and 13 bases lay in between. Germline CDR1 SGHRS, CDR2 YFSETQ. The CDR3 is CASSLAISGGYNEQFF. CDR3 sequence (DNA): TGCGCCAGCAGCTTGGCCATAAGCGGAGGCTACAATGAGCAGTTCTTC.

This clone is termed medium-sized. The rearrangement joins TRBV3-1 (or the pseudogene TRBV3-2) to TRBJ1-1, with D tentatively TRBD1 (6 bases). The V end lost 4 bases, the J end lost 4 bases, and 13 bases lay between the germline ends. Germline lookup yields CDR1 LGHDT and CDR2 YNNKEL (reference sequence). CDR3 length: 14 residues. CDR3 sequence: CASSPGRGGTEAFF. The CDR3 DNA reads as TGTGCCAGCAGCCCTGGGCGAGGGGGCACTGAAGCTTTCTTT.

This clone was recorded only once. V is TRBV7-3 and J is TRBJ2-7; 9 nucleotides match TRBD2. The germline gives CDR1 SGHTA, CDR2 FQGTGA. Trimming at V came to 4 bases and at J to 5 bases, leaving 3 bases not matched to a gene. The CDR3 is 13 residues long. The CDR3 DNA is TGTGCCAGCAGCTCAATAGCGGGAGACGAGCAGTACTTC. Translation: CASSSIAGDEQYF.